This passage covers 27 T cell receptor beta chains from one sample sequenced in a study of cytomegalovirus exposure and HLA in healthy donors. 60 Vbeta and 13 Jbeta primers were used in PCR. Here immunoSEQ multiplex PCR was the method, and the copy in TCRdb shows in-frame clones only, minus some. This sample has some 190,000 clones, with roughly three quarters found just once. Material: PBMCs. The receptors stem from a woman between 25 and 40 years old in good health and CMV-seropositive.

The V call is TRBV7-3, the J call TRBJ2-5, with D possibly matching TRBD1 (5 bases). Trimming took off 0 bases at V and 4 bases at J, with 12 bases between the two ends. The CDR3 loop spans 15 amino acids. Germline lookup yields CDR1 SGHTA and CDR2 FQGTGA. CDR3 protein: CASSLTTADGETQYF. As DNA, the CDR3 is TGTGCCAGCAGCTTAACGACAGCCGATGGAGAGACCCAGTACTTC.

This clone was seen a handful of times. The rearrangement joins TRBV9 to TRBJ2-1; D perhaps matches TRBD2 (7 bases). The V end lost 3 bases, the J end lost 9 bases, and 19 bases lay between the germline ends. The germline gives CDR1 SGDLS, CDR2 YYNGEE. CDR3 length: 15 residues. CDR3 sequence (DNA): TGTGCCAGCAGCGCGTTTGGGGGGGGCCTAAGTGAGCAGTTCTTC. Protein sequence: CASSAFGGGLSEQFF.

This chain joins TRBV12-5 and TRBJ2-5, with a tentative D call TRBD1 (5 bases). Deletions cut 5 bases from V and 5 bases from J, with 15 bases between. The CDR3 has 14 amino acids. The germline V gene has CDR1 LGHNT and CDR2 FRNRAP. The CDR3 DNA sequence: TGTGCTAGTGGTCCCCCGCACCCAGGGGAGACCCAGTACTTC. As protein: CASGPPHPGETQYF.

This chain uses TRBV28 with TRBJ2-1, with TRBD1 matching over 8 bases. The germline CDR1 and CDR2 sequences are MDHEN and SYDVKM. J gave up 9 bases and V 2 bases, and 6 bases lay outside the gene matches. The CDR3 consists of 14 residues. DNA of the CDR3: TGTGCCAGCAGTTTAAGTCAGGGGGCTAGTGAGCAGTTCTTC. Its translation: CASSLSQGASEQFF.

The rearrangement joins TRBV4-1 to TRBJ2-7, with 7 bases aligning to TRBD1. The CDR3 spans 16 residues. Looked up from germline, CDR1 is MGHRA and CDR2 is YSYEKL. V shed 0 bases, J shed 3 bases, and the junction held 8 bases outside the gene matches. CDR3 in amino acids: CASSQEPTGTLYEQYF. Here the CDR3 DNA reads TGCGCCAGCAGCCAAGAGCCGACAGGGACCCTCTACGAGCAGTACTTC.

The genes are TRBV11-3 and TRBJ2-3, with unresolved D. With 5 bases removed from V and 0 bases from J, the gap between germline ends came to 9 bases. Germline values: CDR1 SGHNT, CDR2 YENEEA. CDR3 length equals 14 residues. The CDR3 protein is CASSQRTSTDTQYF. The CDR3 coding sequence is TGTGCCAGCAGCCAAAGAACTAGCACAGATACGCAGTATTTT.

V gene TRBV6-1 combines with J gene TRBJ2-1; 8 bases are shared with TRBD2. This CDR3 comprises 13 residues. The germline V gene encodes CDR1 MNHNS and CDR2 SASEGT. Trimming at V came to 10 bases and at J to 10 bases, leaving 12 bases not matched to a gene. Here the CDR3 DNA reads TGTGCCACCGGGGGGGCCCGCTCGGTGGAGCAGTTCTTC. Its protein product is CATGGARSVEQFF.

Of note for this clone: Other DNA sequences from this sample encode an identical CDR3 as well. The chain uses TRBV19 and TRBJ1-4, with D unclear. CDR1 is LNHDA, CDR2 SQIVND, per germline (reference sequence). V was cut by 3 bases and J by 7 bases, with 6 bases left in between. This CDR3 has 12 amino acids. CDR3 region: CASSIRGEKLFF. As DNA, the CDR3 is TGTGCCAGTAGTATCCGGGGTGAAAAACTGTTTTTT.

The chain carries TRBV5-4 and TRBJ2-5; a possible D gene is TRBD2 (6 bases). This CDR3 has 14 amino acids. Trimming took off 4 bases at V and 5 bases at J, with 15 bases between the two ends. The germline CDR1 and CDR2 sequences are SGHNT and YYREEE (reference sequence). In nucleotides, the CDR3 is TGTGCCAGCAGCCAGGACTGGGGGAGGGAGACCCAGTACTTC. This codes for CASSQDWGRETQYF. Using reference TRBV5-4 and TRBJ2-5 for the parts outside the CDR3, the full variable domain is ETGVTQSPTHLIKTRGQQVTLRCSSQSGHNTVSWYQQALGQGPQFIFQYYREEENGRGNFPPRFSGLQFPNYSSELNVNALELDDSALYLCASSQDWGRETQYFGPGTRLLVL.

The V and J genes are TRBV27 and TRBJ2-1; D call uncertain. This CDR3 has 14 amino acids. In germline, CDR1 is MNHEY, CDR2 SMNVEV (reference sequence). V was pared by 3 bases and J by 4 bases, with 10 bases between. The CDR3 DNA reads TGTGCCAGCAGTTTGCCCAACTCTTACAATGAGCAGTTCTTC. Encoded protein: CASSLPNSYNEQFF.

The chain is built from TRBV6-4 and TRBJ2-3; 14 nucleotides line up with TRBD2. Germline-derived CDR1 and CDR2 are MRHNA and SNTAGT. The CDR3 sequence is 15 residues long. Losses at the gene ends were 0 bases for V and 8 bases for J; bases not matched to a gene: 1. CDR3 DNA sequence: TGTGCCAGCAGTGACTCGACTAGCGGGGGGGCTACGCAGTATTTT. This sequence encodes CASSDSTSGGATQYF.

The chain recombines TRBV4-1 with TRBJ1-5; D may be TRBD1 (5 bases). Deletions cut 1 base from V and 0 bases from J, with 10 bases between. This CDR3 is built from 16 residues. The germline V gene has CDR1 MGHRA and CDR2 YSYEKL. CDR3 amino acids: CASSQGGSYSNQPQHF. CDR3 DNA sequence: TGCGCCAGCAGCCAAGGGGGCAGCTATAGCAATCAGCCCCAGCATTTT.

The chain joins TRBV4-1 to TRBJ2-7, with 9 bases aligning to TRBD1. From germline, CDR1 is MGHRA and CDR2 YSYEKL. This CDR3 has 15 amino acids. The V segment lost 4 bases and the J segment 5 bases; nucleotides outside the gene matches: 9. The CDR3, as DNA: TGCGCCAGCAGCCCTAGGACAGGGGACTTGAACGAGCAGTACTTC. It specifies CASSPRTGDLNEQYF.

This chain connects TRBV4-3 to TRBJ2-1; 13 bases map to TRBD2. Germline CDR1 reads LGHNA; CDR2 reads YSLEER. V dropped 4 bases and J dropped 8; count of bases not matched to a gene: 5. The CDR3 totals 15 residues. The CDR3 DNA is TGCGCCAGCAGCCCACTAGCGGGGGGGCGGGATGAGCAGTTCTTC. Translating it yields CASSPLAGGRDEQFF.

The V gene is TRBV6-1, the J gene TRBJ2-1; tentatively, D is TRBD2 (7 bases). From germline, CDR1 is MNHNS and CDR2 SASEGT. The length of the CDR3 is 13 residues. V gave up 8 bases and J gave up 7 bases, with 15 bases separating them. This CDR3 is CASRVEGGNEQFF. CDR3 in DNA: TGTGCCAGCCGCGTTGAGGGGGGGAATGAGCAGTTCTTC.

Regarding this clone: Other DNA sequences from this sample encode an identical CDR3 as well. The chain links TRBV18 to TRBJ2-5; possible D gene TRBD1, 5 bases. CDR1 and CDR2 (germline): KGHSH, LQKENI. V was cut by 3 bases and J by 3 bases, with 8 bases left in between. CDR3 length: 13 residues. The CDR3 loop reads CASSPTTEETQYF. The DNA for the CDR3 is TGTGCCAGCTCACCCACGACAGAAGAGACCCAGTACTTC.

The chain recombines TRBV9 with TRBJ1-4, with a weak D call TRBD1 (5 bases). Germline CDR1 reads SGDLS; CDR2 reads YYNGEE. This CDR3 region has 16 residues. The germline V and J ends were trimmed by 0 bases and 0 bases, with 9 bases remaining between them. CDR3 nucleotide sequence: TGTGCCAGCAGCGTAGGGGGGGTTGCAACTAATGAAAAACTGTTTTTT. Its translation is CASSVGGVATNEKLFF. The full variable domain, in which reference TRBV9 and TRBJ1-4 provide the parts outside the CDR3, is DSGVTQTPKHLITATGQRVTLRCSPRSGDLSVYWYQQSLDQGLQFLIQYYNGEERAKGNILERFSAQQFPDLHSELNLSSLELGDSALYFCASSVGGVATNEKLFFGSGTQLSVL.

The J gene is TRBJ1-2, the V gene TRBV5-5; TRBD1 agrees at 8 bases. The length of the CDR3 is 12 residues. From germline, CDR1 is SGHKS and CDR2 YYEKEE (reference sequence). The trim removed 4 bases at V and 7 bases at J, leaving 3 bases unmatched. The CDR3 bases are TGTGCCAGCAGCCCGGACAGGGCTGGCTACACCTTC. Its protein product is CASSPDRAGYTF.

CDR3 DNA sequence: TGCGCCAGCAGCTGGCGACTCTCGGGTTACAATGAGCAGTTCTTC. Amino acid sequence: CASSWRLSGYNEQFF. The chain joins TRBV4-1 to TRBJ2-1; D remains unclear. The germline V gene has CDR1 MGHRA and CDR2 YSYEKL. The CDR3 consists of 15 residues. Trimming shortened V by 5 bases and J by 4 bases, and 15 bases separated the two germline ends.

The chain joins TRBV7-9 to TRBJ1-2; D call uncertain. Trimming removed 4 bases at V and 4 bases at J, with 22 bases between. CDR1 is SEHNR, CDR2 FQNEAQ, per germline (reference sequence). The CDR3 has 17 amino acids. CDR3 protein: CASSSIDTLGRLYGYTF. The CDR3, as DNA: TGTGCCAGCAGCTCCATTGACACCCTCGGGAGGCTCTATGGCTACACCTTC.

Details on this clone: The junction departs from the called germline gene at one end, perhaps through a read error. This chain joins TRBV4-3 and TRBJ2-4; D is unclear. The CDR3 spans 13 residues. Germline CDR1 is LGHNA and CDR2 is YSLEER. The CDR3 nucleotides read TGCGCCAGCAGCCAAGGTGGCAAAAACAGTCAGTACTTC. Protein product: CASSQGGKNSQYF.

The chain couples TRBV18 to TRBJ1-2; no reliable D call. Per the germline V gene, CDR1 is KGHSH and CDR2 is LQKENI. There are 14 residues in the CDR3. V lost 2 bases, J lost 5 bases, and 12 bases lay in between. DNA for the CDR3: TGTGCCAGCTCACCAACCTTAGACTTATATGGCTACACCTTC. This encodes CASSPTLDLYGYTF.

V and J are TRBV6-1 and TRBJ1-6; D call uncertain. The V gene's germline CDR1 is MNHNS and CDR2 SASEGT. CDR3 length: 15 residues. With 3 bases removed from V and 6 bases from J, the gap between germline ends came to 12 bases. The CDR3 loop is CASSERTTINSPLHF. In DNA form, the CDR3 reads TGTGCCAGCAGTGAGAGAACTACCATTAATTCACCCCTCCACTTT.

The chain recombines TRBV25-1 with TRBJ2-3, with 9 bases fitting TRBD2. CDR1 MGHDK and CDR2 SYGVNS come from the germline V gene. V lost 2 bases to trimming and J lost 4 bases; unmatched junction nucleotides: 7. CDR3 length: 16 residues. CDR3 protein: CASSEQGRGGADTQYF. CDR3 DNA sequence: TGTGCCAGCAGTGAACAAGGGCGGGGGGGCGCAGATACGCAGTATTTT.

The gene calls are TRBV28 and TRBJ2-1; TRBD1 is a possible D gene (5 bases). The CDR3 sequence is 12 residues long. V was pared by 11 bases and J by 2 bases, with 10 bases between. Germline V lookup: CDR1 MDHEN, CDR2 SYDVKM. For the CDR3, the DNA is TGTGCCTTGACAGCTACCTACAATGAGCAGTTCTTC. It specifies CALTATYNEQFF.

The genes are TRBV7-9 and TRBJ2-2, with TRBD2 identical over 14 bases. This CDR3 is 18 amino acids long. Germline lookup yields CDR1 SEHNR and CDR2 FQNEAQ (reference sequence). V was pared by 4 bases and J by 6 bases, with 10 bases of the junction left unmatched. CDR3 region: CASSSRSRTSGGPGELFF. For the CDR3, the DNA is TGTGCCAGCAGCTCCCGGAGCCGGACTAGCGGGGGGCCCGGGGAGCTGTTTTTT. The entire variable domain, with the rest obtained from reference TRBV7-9 and TRBJ2-2, is as follows: DTGVSQNPRHKITKRGQNVTFRCDPISEHNRLYWYRQTLGQGPEFLTYFQNEAQLEKSRLLSDRFSAERPKGSFSTLEIQRTEQGDSAMYLCASSSRSRTSGGPGELFFGEGSRLTVL.

This clone was observed a handful of times. The V and J genes are TRBV28 and TRBJ2-7, with 9 bases aligning to TRBD1. V lost 4 bases and J lost 0; bases outside the gene matches: 7. Germline V gives CDR1 MDHEN, CDR2 SYDVKM. The CDR3 is 16 amino acids. The CDR3 DNA sequence: TGTGCCAGCAGTTCTGACAGGGGGTTCCCCTCCTACGAGCAGTACTTC. Translating it yields CASSSDRGFPSYEQYF.